Shown below are 32 T cell receptor beta chains from a single sample sequenced in a study of blood T cell repertoires in COVID-19. Sequencing was performed with immunoSEQ multiplex PCR; in TCRdb, only in-frame clones are kept and a portion is missing. The sample has some 200,000 clones; 84% are singletons. The material sequenced was peripheral blood. The receptor set was obtained from a human donor in a cohort sampled during active COVID-19.

The chain joins TRBV5-1 to TRBJ2-7; 8 nucleotides align to TRBD2. Per germline, CDR1 SGHRS and CDR2 YFSETQ. CDR3 length: 15 amino acids. V lost 5 bases and J lost 0; bases outside the gene matches: 7. The CDR3 is CASSPGTRSSYEQYF. In DNA, the CDR3 is TGCGCCAGCAGTCCCGGGACTAGGAGCTCCTACGAGCAGTACTTC.

The V gene is TRBV18, the J gene TRBJ2-2; 10 bases agree with TRBD2. CDR3 size: 16 residues. Germline lookup yields CDR1 KGHSH and CDR2 LQKENI. V dropped 3 bases and J dropped 6; count of bases not matched to a gene: 7. CDR3 sequence reads: CASSPNLAGASGELFF. CDR3 bases: TGTGCCAGCTCACCCAACCTAGCGGGAGCGTCCGGGGAGCTGTTTTTT.

V and J are TRBV7-2 and TRBJ2-7; 10 nucleotides agree with TRBD2. The germline CDR1 and CDR2 sequences are SGHTA and FQGNSA. Unmatched junction bases numbered 13, after V lost 5 bases and J lost 6 bases. This CDR3 comprises 16 residues. The CDR3 sequence: CASSRRASGRTSEQYF. The DNA of the CDR3 is TGTGCCAGCAGCCGCCGGGCTAGCGGGAGAACTAGCGAGCAGTACTTC.

The chain carries TRBV13 and TRBJ1-5, with 8 bases matching TRBD1. Trimming took 4 bases from V and 5 from J; bases not matched to a gene: 4. This CDR3 has 14 amino acids. Germline loops: CDR1 PRHDT, CDR2 FYEKMQ (reference sequence). Here the CDR3 DNA reads TGTGCCAGCAGCTCGGGACAGGTGTATCAGCCCCAGCATTTT. Its protein product is CASSSGQVYQPQHF.

The chain carries TRBV28 and TRBJ1-5; 8 positions match TRBD1. This CDR3 has 14 amino acids. Per the germline V gene, CDR1 is MDHEN and CDR2 is SYDVKM. After removal of 4 bases from V and 3 bases from J, the junction contained 2 bases not matched to a gene. CDR3 residues: CASSSRGLNQPQHF. CDR3 in DNA: TGTGCCAGCAGTTCCAGGGGGCTCAATCAGCCCCAGCATTTT.

This chain uses TRBV11-2 with TRBJ2-2; 7 bases line up with TRBD1. V trimming: 3 bases; J trimming: 4 bases; junction bases outside the gene matches: 5. Germline-derived CDR1 and CDR2 are SGHAT and FQNNGV. The CDR3 covers 15 residues. As DNA, the CDR3 is TGTGCCAGCAGCTTTAGACAGGGTTTCACCGGGGAGCTGTTTTTT. Translating it yields CASSFRQGFTGELFF. The full variable domain, its missing parts supplied by reference TRBV11-2 and TRBJ2-2, is EAGVAQSPRYKIIEKRQSVAFWCNPISGHATLYWYQQILGQGPKLLIQFQNNGVVDDSQLPKDRFSAERLKGVDSTLKIQPAKLEDSAVYLCASSFRQGFTGELFFGEGSRLTVL.

V gene TRBV27 combines with J gene TRBJ2-7; D remains ambiguous. The CDR3 runs 15 residues. Trimming left V 6 bases short and J 7 bases short, with 22 bases between. Germline V gene data show CDR1 as MNHEY and CDR2 as SMNVEV (reference sequence). The CDR3 sequence: CASSSPETPTPEQYF. The CDR3 DNA follows: TGTGCCAGCAGCTCCCCAGAGACACCCACCCCTGAGCAGTACTTC.

The chain uses TRBV2 and TRBJ2-7; 9 nucleotides agree with TRBD1. The CDR3 is 14 residues long. Trimming took 6 bases from V and 2 from J; bases not matched to a gene: 5. CDR1 and CDR2 (germline): SNHLY, FYNNEI. This CDR3 reads CASRGTGGAYEQYF. The CDR3 coding sequence is TGTGCCAGCAGGGGAACAGGGGGCGCCTACGAGCAGTACTTC.

The chain carries TRBV6-5 and TRBJ2-7; 7 bases agree with TRBD2. The ends lost 8 bases at V and 0 bases at J; junction bases unmatched: 4. The V gene's germline CDR1 is MNHEY and CDR2 SVGAGI. The CDR3 has 13 residues. The CDR3 nucleotides are TGTGCCAGCGAGCGGGAAAGCTCCTACGAGCAGTACTTC. This sequence encodes CASERESSYEQYF.

V gene TRBV19 combines with J gene TRBJ2-2, with 8 bases that match TRBD2. V dropped 7 bases and J dropped 1; count of bases not matched to a gene: 11. This CDR3 has 17 residues. Germline CDR1 reads LNHDA; CDR2 reads SQIVND (reference sequence). The CDR3 sequence: CASIDGYSGVNTGELFF. CDR3 DNA: TGTGCCAGTATTGATGGGTATAGCGGGGTGAACACCGGGGAGCTGTTTTTT.

The chain employs TRBV7-9 and TRBJ1-1; a weak D match, TRBD1 (5 bases). Germline lookup yields CDR1 SEHNR and CDR2 FQNEAQ (reference sequence). The length of the CDR3 is 15 residues. V was cut by 5 bases and J by 0 bases, with 13 bases left in between. The CDR3, as DNA: TGTGCCAGCAGCCCTCCGACAGAGATGAACACTGAAGCTTTCTTT. Its translation: CASSPPTEMNTEAFF.

The chain carries TRBV2 and TRBJ1-6; a possible D gene is TRBD1 (6 bases). CDR1 SNHLY and CDR2 FYNNEI come from the germline V gene. This CDR3 has 13 amino acids. V was clipped by 7 bases and J by 12 bases, with 16 bases between them. The CDR3 loop reads CASKHDQDRPLHF. The CDR3 DNA reads as TGTGCCAGCAAACATGATCAGGACAGACCCCTCCACTTT.

The chain carries TRBV28 and TRBJ2-2; 8 bases are shared with TRBD1. Germline CDR1 is MDHEN and CDR2 is SYDVKM. Trimming cost V 2 bases and J 7 bases; bases outside gene matches: 9. CDR3 size: 16 residues. The CDR3 bases are TGTGCCAGCAGTTTAAGTGGACAGGGCAAAGGCGGGGAGCTGTTTTTT. This gives the protein CASSLSGQGKGGELFF.

The rearrangement links TRBV27 to TRBJ1-1, with a weak D call TRBD1 (5 bases). The CDR3 is 15 amino acids. The germline V gene has CDR1 MNHEY and CDR2 SMNVEV (reference sequence). V lost 7 bases, J lost 1 base, and 16 bases lay in between. Here the CDR3 reads CASTPRVGGNTEAFF. CDR3 DNA: TGTGCCAGCACCCCTAGAGTCGGGGGGAACACTGAAGCTTTCTTT.

The chain is built from TRBV27 and TRBJ1-4; 10 nucleotides agree with TRBD1. Germline trimming cut 3 bases from V and 8 bases from J; bases unmatched to any gene: 6. CDR1 is MNHEY and CDR2 is SMNVEV in the germline V gene (reference sequence). CDR3 length: 15 amino acids. CDR3 DNA: TGTGCCAGCAGTTTTTTGGGACAGGGGAGCGAAAAACTGTTTTTT. It is translated as CASSFLGQGSEKLFF.

This clone was detected only a few times. V and J are TRBV18 and TRBJ1-6; unclear D gene. The germline V gene encodes CDR1 KGHSH and CDR2 LQKENI. Trimming left V 6 bases short and J 9 bases short, with 15 bases between. This CDR3 comprises 14 residues. CDR3 loop: CASSDDMLGSPLHF. DNA of the CDR3: TGTGCCAGCTCCGATGACATGCTGGGTTCACCCCTCCACTTT.

The table lists this clone with a few counts. This chain uses TRBV6-5 with TRBJ2-7, with 9 positions matching TRBD1. Germline CDR1 is MNHEY and CDR2 is SVGAGI. The CDR3 loop spans 13 amino acids. The junction had 3 bases not matched to a gene; V was cut back by 8 bases and J by 1 base. The CDR3 protein is CASYRGPSYEQYF. The CDR3 DNA is TGTGCCAGCTACAGGGGGCCGTCCTACGAGCAGTACTTC.

This sequence joins TRBV28 and TRBJ2-1; TRBD1 is a possible D gene (5 bases). This CDR3 comprises 15 residues. Trimming took 2 bases from V and 9 from J, leaving 17 bases between them. Germline assignment: CDR1 MDHEN and CDR2 SYDVKM. This CDR3 reads CASSLRQGVMSEQFF. Written as DNA, the CDR3 is TGTGCCAGCAGTTTAAGACAAGGGGTCATGTCTGAGCAGTTCTTC.

The chain links TRBV7-2 to TRBJ2-7; TRBD2 matches 7 bases. V lost 3 bases and J lost 4; bases outside the gene matches: 9. The CDR3 is made up of 15 amino acids. Germline values: CDR1 SGHTA, CDR2 FQGNSA. The CDR3 here is CASSFVPGGSYEQYF. The CDR3 DNA follows: TGTGCCAGCAGCTTTGTTCCGGGAGGTTCTTACGAGCAGTACTTC. The full variable domain, rest sourced from reference TRBV7-2 and TRBJ2-7, is GAGVSQSPSNKVTEKGKDVELRCDPISGHTALYWYRQSLGQGLEFLIYFQGNSAPDKSGLPSDRFSAERTGGSVSTLTIQRTQQEDSAVYLCASSFVPGGSYEQYFGPGTRLTVT.

Here the CDR3 DNA reads TGTGCCTGGGGACGGACAGGCAATCAGCCCCAGCATTTT. Its protein is CAWGRTGNQPQHF. This chain links TRBV30 with TRBJ1-5, with D perhaps matching TRBD1 (6 bases). CDR3 length: 13 residues. Germline V gene lookup returns CDR1 GTSNPN and CDR2 SVGIG (reference sequence). V lost 5 bases to trimming and J lost 2 bases, with 10 bases between them.

This rearrangement joins TRBV10-3 to TRBJ1-2, with TRBD1 identical over 7 bases. J was trimmed by 8 bases and V by 5 bases; bases with no gene match: 8. This CDR3 is built from 13 residues. CDR1 and CDR2 from the germline V gene are ENHRY and SYGVKD. The CDR3: CAISRLQGEGYTF. Here the CDR3 DNA reads TGTGCCATCAGTCGACTCCAGGGGGAAGGCTACACCTTC.

The chain couples TRBV19 to TRBJ2-7; a possible D gene is TRBD2 (6 bases). This CDR3 spans 15 amino acids. Germline V CDR1 and CDR2: LNHDA, SQIVND (reference sequence). V lost 3 bases, J lost 4 bases, and 16 bases lay in between. The CDR3, as DNA: TGTGCCAGTAGTATTGCCAGCGGTCTAGCGTACGAGCAGTACTTC. Protein product: CASSIASGLAYEQYF.

The chain couples TRBV6-5 to TRBJ2-2, with D possibly TRBD1 on 5 matching bases. The CDR3 totals 13 residues. Deletions cut 6 bases from V and 6 bases from J, with 11 bases between. Germline V gives CDR1 MNHEY, CDR2 SVGAGI. The CDR3 loop reads CASRPQGSGELFF. DNA of the CDR3: TGTGCCAGCAGACCCCAGGGCTCCGGGGAGCTGTTTTTT.

The CDR3 DNA reads TGCGCCAGCAGCCACCCGGGGGAAAGCTCCTACAATGAGCAGTTCTTC. This codes for CASSHPGESSYNEQFF. V usage is TRBV5-1 and J usage is TRBJ2-1; D might be TRBD2 (6 bases). CDR3 length: 16 residues. CDR1 and CDR2 from the germline V gene are SGHRS and YFSETQ. Trimming took 4 bases from V and 0 from J, leaving 14 bases between them. The whole variable domain, filled in from reference TRBV5-1 and TRBJ2-1, reads KAGVTQTPRYLIKTRGQQVTLSCSPISGHRSVSWYQQTPGQGLQFLFEYFSETQRNKGNFPGRFSGRQFSNSRSEMNVSTLELGDSALYLCASSHPGESSYNEQFFGPGTRLTVL.

The V and J genes are TRBV5-6 and TRBJ1-1; D unclear. From germline, CDR1 is SGHDT and CDR2 YYEEEE. Deletions cut 4 bases from V and 4 bases from J, with 17 bases between. The CDR3 has 15 residues. The CDR3 DNA is TGTGCCAGCAGCCCCAAAACTCCGGGTTTCACTGAAGCTTTCTTT. It translates to CASSPKTPGFTEAFF.

This chain joins TRBV5-4 and TRBJ1-4, with 9 nucleotides matching TRBD1. The ends lost 7 bases at V and 5 bases at J; junction bases unmatched: 9. Germline-derived CDR1 and CDR2 are SGHNT and YYREEE (reference sequence). The CDR3 sequence is 15 residues long. In DNA form, the CDR3 reads TGTGCCAGCCAAAGATCCGGGACAGGGAATGAAAAACTGTTTTTT. Translation gives CASQRSGTGNEKLFF.

This chain links TRBV3-1 (or the pseudogene TRBV3-2) with TRBJ1-3; no firm D call. The CDR3 has 15 residues. The germline V gene encodes CDR1 LGHDT and CDR2 YNNKEL (reference sequence). V was clipped by 1 base and J by 0 bases, with 7 bases between them. The CDR3 region is CASSQAPSSGNTIYF. The CDR3 nucleotides read TGTGCCAGCAGCCAAGCTCCGAGCTCTGGAAACACCATATATTTT.

This clone appeared a single time. The identical CDR3 is also encoded by other nucleotide sequences in the sample. The rearrangement links TRBV27 to TRBJ1-4, with TRBD1 matching over 7 bases. V shed 6 bases, J shed 2 bases, and the junction held 6 bases outside the gene matches. The CDR3 consists of 15 residues. CDR1 and CDR2 from the germline V gene are MNHEY and SMNVEV (reference sequence). The DNA of the CDR3 is TGTGCCAGCAGCTCAACAGGGGCGACTAATGAAAAACTGTTTTTT. The encoded protein is CASSSTGATNEKLFF. The entire variable domain, with the rest obtained from reference TRBV27 and TRBJ1-4, is as follows: EAQVTQNPRYLITVTGKKLTVTCSQNMNHEYMSWYRQDPGLGLRQIYYSMNVEVTDKGDVPEGYKVSRKEKRNFPLILESPSPNQTSLYFCASSSTGATNEKLFFGSGTQLSVL.

The rearrangement joins TRBV18 to TRBJ2-1; D is possibly TRBD1 (6 bases). Trimming pared 3 bases from V and 6 bases from J, leaving 12 bases between. CDR1 and CDR2 from the germline V gene are KGHSH and LQKENI. The CDR3 is made up of 14 amino acids. CDR3 DNA: TGTGCCAGCTCACCCCACAACAGGGTCAATGAGCAGTTCTTC. It yields the protein CASSPHNRVNEQFF.

The gene calls are TRBV27 and TRBJ1-2, with 9 bases lining up with TRBD1. The CDR3 length is 16 residues. Per the germline V gene, CDR1 is MNHEY and CDR2 is SMNVEV (reference sequence). Germline trimming cut 0 bases from V and 1 base from J; bases unmatched to any gene: 3. The CDR3 region has the DNA TGTGCCAGCAGTTTATCAGGGACAGGGATTAACTATGGCTACACCTTC. Amino acid sequence: CASSLSGTGINYGYTF.

The chain combines TRBV5-1 with TRBJ2-7; D is ambiguous. CDR1 and CDR2 (germline): SGHRS, YFSETQ. V gave up 0 bases and J gave up 2 bases, with 15 bases separating them. The length of the CDR3 is 16 residues. CDR3 nucleotides: TGCGCCAGCAGCTTGGGGTTCACAGCTATAACCTACGAGCAGTACTTC. Residues: CASSLGFTAITYEQYF.

The chain links TRBV2 to TRBJ2-1; 14 bases line up with TRBD2. CDR3 length: 15 residues. The V gene end was trimmed by 5 bases and the J gene end by 9 bases; junction bases not matched to a gene: 6. Germline V CDR1 and CDR2: SNHLY, FYNNEI. CDR3: CASSPKGLAGAEQFF. Here the CDR3 DNA reads TGTGCCAGCAGTCCCAAGGGACTAGCGGGAGCTGAGCAGTTCTTC.